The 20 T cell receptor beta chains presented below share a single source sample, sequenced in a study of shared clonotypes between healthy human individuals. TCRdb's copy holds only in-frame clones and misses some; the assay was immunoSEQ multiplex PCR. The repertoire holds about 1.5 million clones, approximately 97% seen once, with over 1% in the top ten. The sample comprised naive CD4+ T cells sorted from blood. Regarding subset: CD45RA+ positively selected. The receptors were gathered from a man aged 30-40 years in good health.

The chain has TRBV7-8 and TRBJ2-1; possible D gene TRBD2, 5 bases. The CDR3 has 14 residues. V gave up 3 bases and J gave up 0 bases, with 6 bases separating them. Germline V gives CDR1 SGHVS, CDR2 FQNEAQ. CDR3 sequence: CASSLEVSYNEQFF. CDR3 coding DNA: TGTGCCAGCAGCTTGGAGGTCTCCTACAATGAGCAGTTCTTC.

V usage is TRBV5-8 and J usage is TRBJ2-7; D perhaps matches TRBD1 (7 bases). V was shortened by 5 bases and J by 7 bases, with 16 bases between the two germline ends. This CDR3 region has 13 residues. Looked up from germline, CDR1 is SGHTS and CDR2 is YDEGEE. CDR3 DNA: TGTGCCAGCAGACATACAGGGGCGGGAGAGCAGTACTTC. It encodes CASRHTGAGEQYF. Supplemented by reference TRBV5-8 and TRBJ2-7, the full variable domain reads EAGVTQSPTHLIKTRGQQATLRCSPISGHTSVYWYQQALGLGLQFLLWYDEGEERNRGNFPPRFSGRQFPNYSSELNVNALELEDSALYLCASRHTGAGEQYFGPGTRLTVT.

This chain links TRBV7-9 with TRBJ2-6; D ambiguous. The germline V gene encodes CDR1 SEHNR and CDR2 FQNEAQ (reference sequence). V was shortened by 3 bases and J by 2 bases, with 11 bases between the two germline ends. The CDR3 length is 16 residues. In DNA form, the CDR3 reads TGTGCCAGCAGCTTTTTTCTTCCCGCTGGGGCCAACGTCCTGACTTTC. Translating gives CASSFFLPAGANVLTF. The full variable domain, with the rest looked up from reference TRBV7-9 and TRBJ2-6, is DTGVSQNPRHKITKRGQNVTFRCDPISEHNRLYWYRQTLGQGPEFLTYFQNEAQLEKSRLLSDRFSAERPKGSFSTLEIQRTEQGDSAMYLCASSFFLPAGANVLTFGAGSRLTVL.

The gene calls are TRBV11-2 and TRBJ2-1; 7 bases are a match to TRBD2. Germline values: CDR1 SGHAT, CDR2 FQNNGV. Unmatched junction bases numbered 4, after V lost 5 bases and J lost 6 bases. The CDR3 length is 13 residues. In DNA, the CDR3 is TGTGCCAGCAGCGTCGGGAGGTTCAATGAGCAGTTCTTC. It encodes CASSVGRFNEQFF.

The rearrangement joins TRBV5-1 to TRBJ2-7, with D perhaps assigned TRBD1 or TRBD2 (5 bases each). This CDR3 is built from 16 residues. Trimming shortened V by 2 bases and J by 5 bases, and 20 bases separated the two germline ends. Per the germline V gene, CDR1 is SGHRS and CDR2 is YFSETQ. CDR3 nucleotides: TGCGCCAGCAGCTTTAATTCGCCGGGACGGTTCCACGAGCAGTACTTC. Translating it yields CASSFNSPGRFHEQYF.

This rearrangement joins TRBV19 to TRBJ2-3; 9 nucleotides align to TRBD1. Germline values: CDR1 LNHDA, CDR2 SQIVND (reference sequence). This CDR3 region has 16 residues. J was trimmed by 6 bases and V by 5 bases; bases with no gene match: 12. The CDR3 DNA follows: TGTGCCAGTAGTCCCCCTCGGAGGGGGACAGGGGATACGCAGTATTTT. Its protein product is CASSPPRRGTGDTQYF. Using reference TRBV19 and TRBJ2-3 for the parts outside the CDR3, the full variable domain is DGGITQSPKYLFRKEGQNVTLSCEQNLNHDAMYWYRQDPGQGLRLIYYSQIVNDFQKGDIAEGYSVSREKKESFPLTVTSAQKNPTAFYLCASSPPRRGTGDTQYFGPGTRLTVL.

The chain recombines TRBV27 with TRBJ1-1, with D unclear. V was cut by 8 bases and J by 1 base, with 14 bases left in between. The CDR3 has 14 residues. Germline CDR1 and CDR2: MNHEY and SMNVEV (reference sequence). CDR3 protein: CASQPTLQNTEAFF. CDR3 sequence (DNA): TGTGCCAGCCAACCGACCCTACAGAACACTGAAGCTTTCTTT.

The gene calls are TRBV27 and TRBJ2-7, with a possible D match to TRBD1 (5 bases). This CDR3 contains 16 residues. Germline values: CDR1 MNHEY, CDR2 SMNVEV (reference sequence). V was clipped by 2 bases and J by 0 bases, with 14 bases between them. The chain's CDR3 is CASSLKGIGFSYEQYF. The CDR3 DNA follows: TGTGCCAGCAGTTTAAAGGGGATAGGATTCTCCTACGAGCAGTACTTC.

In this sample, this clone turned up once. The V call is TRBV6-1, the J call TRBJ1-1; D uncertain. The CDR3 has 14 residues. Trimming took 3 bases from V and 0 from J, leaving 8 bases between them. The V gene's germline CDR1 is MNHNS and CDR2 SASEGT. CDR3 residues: CASSEAPMNTEAFF. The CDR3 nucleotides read TGTGCCAGCAGTGAGGCACCCATGAACACTGAAGCTTTCTTT.

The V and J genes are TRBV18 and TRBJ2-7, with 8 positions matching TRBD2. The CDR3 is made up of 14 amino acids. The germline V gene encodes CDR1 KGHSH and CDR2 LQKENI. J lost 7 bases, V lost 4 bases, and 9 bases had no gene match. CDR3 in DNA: TGTGCCAGCTCACGACTAGCGTTACCGGGGGAGCAGTACTTC. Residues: CASSRLALPGEQYF.

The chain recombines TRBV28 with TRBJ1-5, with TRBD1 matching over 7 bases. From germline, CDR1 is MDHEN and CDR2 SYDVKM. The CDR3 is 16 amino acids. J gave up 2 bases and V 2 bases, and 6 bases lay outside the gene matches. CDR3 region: CASSLTITGGNQPQHF. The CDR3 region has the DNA TGTGCCAGCAGTTTAACCATAACAGGGGGCAATCAGCCCCAGCATTTT.

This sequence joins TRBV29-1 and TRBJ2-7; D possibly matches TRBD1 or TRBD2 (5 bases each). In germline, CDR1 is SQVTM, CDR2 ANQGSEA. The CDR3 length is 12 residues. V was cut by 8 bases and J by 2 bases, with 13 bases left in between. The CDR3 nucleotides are TGCAGCTCTGGGACGGGACCCTACGAGCAGTACTTC. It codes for CSSGTGPYEQYF.

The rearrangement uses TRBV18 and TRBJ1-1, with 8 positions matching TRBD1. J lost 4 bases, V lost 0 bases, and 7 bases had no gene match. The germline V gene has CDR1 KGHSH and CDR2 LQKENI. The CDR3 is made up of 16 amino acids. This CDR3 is CASSPPAGQGSTEAFF. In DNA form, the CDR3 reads TGTGCCAGCTCACCACCCGCAGGACAGGGATCCACTGAAGCTTTCTTT.

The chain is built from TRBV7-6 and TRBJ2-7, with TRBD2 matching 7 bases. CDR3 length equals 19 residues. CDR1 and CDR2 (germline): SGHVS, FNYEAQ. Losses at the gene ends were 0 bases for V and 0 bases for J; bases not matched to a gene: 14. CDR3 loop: CASSLALGTTGSGSYEQYF. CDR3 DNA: TGTGCCAGCAGCTTAGCGCTAGGGACTACAGGCTCAGGCTCCTACGAGCAGTACTTC.

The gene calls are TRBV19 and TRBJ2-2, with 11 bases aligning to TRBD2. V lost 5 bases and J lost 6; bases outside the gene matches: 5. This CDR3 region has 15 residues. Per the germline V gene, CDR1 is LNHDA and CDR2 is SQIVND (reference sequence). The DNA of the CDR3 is TGTGCCAGTAGTGTACTAGCGGGAGCGGCCGGGGAGCTGTTTTTT. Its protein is CASSVLAGAAGELFF.

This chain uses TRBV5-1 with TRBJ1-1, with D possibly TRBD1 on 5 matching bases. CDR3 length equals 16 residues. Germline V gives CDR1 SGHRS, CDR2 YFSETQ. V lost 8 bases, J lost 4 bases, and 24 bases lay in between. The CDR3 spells CASGAGGSLSSTEAFF. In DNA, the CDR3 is TGCGCCAGTGGGGCCGGGGGGTCCTTATCGAGCACTGAAGCTTTCTTT.

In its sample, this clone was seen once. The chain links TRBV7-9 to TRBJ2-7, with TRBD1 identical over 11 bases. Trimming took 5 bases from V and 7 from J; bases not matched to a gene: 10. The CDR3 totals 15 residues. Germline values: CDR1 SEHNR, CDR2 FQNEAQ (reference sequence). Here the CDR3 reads CASSEFGQGAEEQYF. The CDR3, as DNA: TGTGCCAGCAGCGAATTTGGACAGGGGGCGGAGGAGCAGTACTTC.

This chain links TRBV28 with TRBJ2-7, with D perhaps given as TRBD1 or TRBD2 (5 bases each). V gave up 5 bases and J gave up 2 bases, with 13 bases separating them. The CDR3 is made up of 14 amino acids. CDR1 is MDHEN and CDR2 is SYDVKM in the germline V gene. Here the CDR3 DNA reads TGTGCCAGCAGTCCACCGCAGGGACCCTACGAGCAGTACTTC. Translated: CASSPPQGPYEQYF.

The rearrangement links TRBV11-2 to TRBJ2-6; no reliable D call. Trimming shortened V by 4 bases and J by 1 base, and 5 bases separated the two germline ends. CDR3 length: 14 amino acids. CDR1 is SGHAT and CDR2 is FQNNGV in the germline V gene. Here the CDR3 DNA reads TGTGCCAGCAGCTGGAGATCTGGGGCCAACGTCCTGACTTTC. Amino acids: CASSWRSGANVLTF.

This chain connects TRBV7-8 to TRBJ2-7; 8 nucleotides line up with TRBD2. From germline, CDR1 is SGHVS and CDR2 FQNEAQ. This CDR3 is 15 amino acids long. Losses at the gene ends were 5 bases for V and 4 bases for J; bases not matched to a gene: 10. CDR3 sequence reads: CASSRGGPLRYEQYF. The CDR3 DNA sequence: TGTGCCAGCAGCCGGGGGGGACCCCTACGATACGAGCAGTACTTC.